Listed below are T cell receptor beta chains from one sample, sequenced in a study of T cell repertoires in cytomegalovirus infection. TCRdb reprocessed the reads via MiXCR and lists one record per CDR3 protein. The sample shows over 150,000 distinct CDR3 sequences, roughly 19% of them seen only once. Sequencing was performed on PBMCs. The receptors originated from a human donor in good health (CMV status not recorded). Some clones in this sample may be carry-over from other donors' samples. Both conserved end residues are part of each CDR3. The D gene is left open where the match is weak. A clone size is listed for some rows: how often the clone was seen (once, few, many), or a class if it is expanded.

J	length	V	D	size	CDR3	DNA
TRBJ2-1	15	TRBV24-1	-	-	CATSEGTVSYNEQFF	TGTGCCACCAGTGAAGGGACCGTCTCCTACAATGAGCAGTTCTTC
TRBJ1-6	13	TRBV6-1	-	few	CAGTWDGGSPLHF	TGTGCCGGGACGTGGGACGGAGGTTCACCCCTCCACTTT
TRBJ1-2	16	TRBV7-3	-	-	CASSDQPGSPNYGYTF	TGTGCCAGCAGCGACCAACCGGGGTCCCCTAACTATGGCTACACCTTC
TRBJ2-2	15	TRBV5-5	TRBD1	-	CASRDQGAITGELFF	TGTGCCAGCAGGGACCAGGGGGCGATCACCGGGGAGCTGTTTTTT
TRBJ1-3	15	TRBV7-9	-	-	CASSSPEASGNTIYF	TGTGCCAGCAGCTCACCCGAGGCCTCTGGAAACACCATATATTTT
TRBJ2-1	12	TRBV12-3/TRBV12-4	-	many	CASSPGVNEQFF	TGTGCCAGCAGTCCTGGGGTTAATGAGCAGTTCTTC
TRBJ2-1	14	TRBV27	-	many	CASKDGSSYNEQFF	TGTGCCAGCAAGGACGGCAGCTCCTACAATGAGCAGTTCTTC
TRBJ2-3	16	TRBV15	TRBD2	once	CATSSPQRGRGDTQYF	TGTGCCACCAGCAGCCCCCAGCGGGGGCGGGGAGATACGCAGTATTTT
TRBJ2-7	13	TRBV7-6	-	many	CASSSDYLYEQYF	TGTGCCAGCAGCTCGGACTACCTATACGAGCAGTACTTC
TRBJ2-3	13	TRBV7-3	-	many	CASSAPGTDTQYF	TGTGCCAGCTCGGCGCCGGGAACAGATACGCAGTATTTT
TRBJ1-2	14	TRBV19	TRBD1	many	CASSAVAGLGQGTF	TGTGCCAGTAGTGCCGTCGCCGGTTTGGGACAGGGAACCTTC
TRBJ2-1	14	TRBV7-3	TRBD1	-	CASSSGQGYNEQFF	TGTGCCAGCAGCTCCGGACAGGGCTACAATGAGCAGTTCTTC
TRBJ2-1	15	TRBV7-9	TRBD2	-	CASNQPGLGYNEQFF	TGTGCCAGCAACCAACCGGGACTAGGTTACAATGAGCAGTTCTTC
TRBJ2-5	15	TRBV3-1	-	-	CASSPAGQPPETQYF	TGTGCCAGCAGCCCGGCTGGACAGCCCCCAGAGACCCAGTACTTC
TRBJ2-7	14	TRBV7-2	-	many	CASSYKGVSYEQYF	TGTGCCAGCAGTTATAAGGGGGTTTCGTACGAGCAGTACTTC
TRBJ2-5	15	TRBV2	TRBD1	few	CASSRTGGIPETQYF	TGTGCCAGCAGTAGGACAGGGGGCATTCCAGAGACCCAGTACTTC
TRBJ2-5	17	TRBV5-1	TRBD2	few	CASSEGTSGGGQETQYF	TGCGCCAGCAGCGAGGGGACTAGCGGAGGGGGCCAAGAGACCCAGTACTTC
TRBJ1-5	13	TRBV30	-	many	CAWTTDPNQPQHF	TGTGCCTGGACGACAGACCCCAATCAGCCCCAGCATTTT
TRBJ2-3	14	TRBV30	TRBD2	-	CAWSELAGADTQYF	TGTGCCTGGAGTGAACTAGCGGGAGCAGATACGCAGTATTTT
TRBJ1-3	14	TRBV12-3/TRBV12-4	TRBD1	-	CASASAGGGNTIYF	TGTGCCAGCGCCTCGGCAGGGGGTGGAAACACCATATATTTT
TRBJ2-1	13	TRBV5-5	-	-	CASSPPGYNEQFF	TGTGCCAGCAGCCCTCCTGGCTACAATGAGCAGTTCTTC
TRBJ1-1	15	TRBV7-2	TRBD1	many	CASSSDRGFGTEAFF	TGTGCCAGCAGCTCGGACAGGGGGTTCGGCACTGAAGCTTTCTTT
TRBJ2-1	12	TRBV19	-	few	CASSQGLDEQFF	TGTGCCAGTAGTCAGGGGCTTGATGAGCAGTTCTTC